This entry concerns a single T cell receptor beta chain. Its antigen remains unknown. TCRdb reprocessed the RACE reads via MiXCR and lists one record per CDR3 protein. The table lists about 120,000 distinct CDR3 sequences, around an eighth of them singletons, with about 3% in the top ten. The sample belongs to a study of human T cells and chemical hapten exposure. The germline V gene encodes CDR1 SNHLY and CDR2 FYNNEI. Germline trimming cut 6 bases from V and 0 bases from J; bases unmatched to any gene: 4. This CDR3 spans 15 amino acids. Time point given: pre-sensitization, week 0. Treatment of the sample: therapeutic diphenylcyclopropenone sensitization with weekly scalp DPC. Blood draws preceded each patch test application. Whole-study findings and limits: Donors' alopecia may make their immune response differ from healthy people's. With regard to DPC sensitization, TCRs above 1 in 1000 frequency did not change.

The gene calls are TRBV2 and TRBJ2-3; 9 bases are a match to TRBD1. Sequenced here: whole blood, sampled in connection with sensitization to the hapten diphenylcyclopropenone (DPC). The sequence was collected from a woman aged 18-29 years with alopecia areata. Some clones in this sample may be carry-over from other donors' samples. CDR3 region: CASSRDRASTDTQYF. CDR3 coding DNA: TGTGCCAGCAGCCGGGACAGGGCGAGCACAGATACGCAGTATTTT. Complete variable domain (other parts from reference TRBV2 and TRBJ2-3): EPEVTQTPSHQVTQMGQEVILRCVPISNHLYFYWYRQILGQKVEFLVSFYNNEISEKSEIFDDQFSVERPDGSNFTLKIRSTKLEDSAMYFCASSRDRASTDTQYFGPGTRLTVL.